This TCR beta chain was documented in a study of T cell responses to AZD1222 COVID-19 vaccine. Here immunoSEQ multiplex PCR was the method, and the copy in TCRdb shows in-frame clones only, minus some. The table includes 140,000 or so clones, around 89% detected once. This CDR3 region has 14 residues. Trimming removed 3 bases at V and 0 bases at J, with 8 bases between. The germline CDR1 and CDR2 sequences are KGHSH and LQKENI. On this clone itself: Its antigen is not known.

Study conclusions and caveats: Samples come after the peak T cell response, not at day 14. Donors skewed white British and female; clonal diversity was possibly underestimated. Among vaccine-associated CD4 TCRs, coverage spanned spike, with dominance at 160-218 and 743-854. Spike-specific TCR depth and breadth grew after two AZD1222 doses.

This sequence joins TRBV18 and TRBJ1-1; no reliable D call. The sample in question was peripheral blood, obtained on day 0 of AZD1222 vaccination. The receptor comes from an adult in good health. The CDR3 spells CASSPYLMNTEAFF. The CDR3 DNA is TGTGCCAGCTCACCGTACCTTATGAACACTGAAGCTTTCTTT. The whole variable domain, filled in from reference TRBV18 and TRBJ1-1, reads NAGVMQNPRHLVRRRGQEARLRCSPMKGHSHVYWYRQLPEEGLKFMVYLQKENIIDESGMPKERFSAEFPKEGPSILRIQQVVRGDSAAYFCASSPYLMNTEAFFGQGTRLTVV.